What follows is one T cell receptor (beta chain) and its context. Antigen: not known. This sample was taken from a study of shared clonotypes between healthy human individuals. Study outcomes and limitations: Clonotype sharing levels among donors were expected to vary with sequencing depth.

The repertoire was sequenced with immunoSEQ multiplex PCR; TCRdb's copy has only in-frame clones and lacks some. The sample includes more than 2 million clones, 85% to 95% seen only once; the top ten take 0.13%. The germline V gene has CDR1 SGHNT and CDR2 YENEEA. V was trimmed by 0 bases and J by 5 bases, leaving 13 bases between them. The CDR3 length is 15 residues. This chain uses TRBV11-3 with TRBJ1-2, with D uncertain. The TCR comes from a man between 18 and 29 years old in good health. The source material was naive CD4+ T cells sorted from blood. Regarding subset: CD45RA+ positively selected. CDR3 bases: TGTGCCAGCAGCTTAGATATACCGGGCGAATATGGCTACACCTTC. It codes for CASSLDIPGEYGYTF.